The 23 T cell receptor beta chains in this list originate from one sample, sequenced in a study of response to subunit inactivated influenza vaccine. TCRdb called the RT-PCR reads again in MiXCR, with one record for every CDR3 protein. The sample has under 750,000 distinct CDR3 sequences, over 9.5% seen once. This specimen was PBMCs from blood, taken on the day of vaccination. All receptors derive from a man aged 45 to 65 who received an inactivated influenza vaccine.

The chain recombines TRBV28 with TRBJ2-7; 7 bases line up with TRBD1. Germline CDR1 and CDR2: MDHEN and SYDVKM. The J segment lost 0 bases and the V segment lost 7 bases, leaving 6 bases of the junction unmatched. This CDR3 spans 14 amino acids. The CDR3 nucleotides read TGTGCCAGCACCCTGACAGGGAGCTCCTACGAGCAGTACTTC. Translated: CASTLTGSSYEQYF.

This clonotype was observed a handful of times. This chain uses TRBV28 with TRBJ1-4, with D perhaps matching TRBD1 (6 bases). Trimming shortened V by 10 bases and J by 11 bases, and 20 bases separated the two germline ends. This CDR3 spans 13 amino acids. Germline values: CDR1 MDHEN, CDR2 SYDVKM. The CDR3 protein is CATTGIEVRKLFF. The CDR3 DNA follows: TGTGCCACAACAGGGATAGAAGTCCGGAAACTGTTTTTT.

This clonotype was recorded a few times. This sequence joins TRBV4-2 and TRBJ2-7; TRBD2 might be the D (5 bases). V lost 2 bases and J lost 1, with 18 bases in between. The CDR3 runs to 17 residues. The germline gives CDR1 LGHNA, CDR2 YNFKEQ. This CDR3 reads CASSQFTQKSGSYEQYF. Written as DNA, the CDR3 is TGTGCCAGCAGCCAATTCACCCAAAAAAGCGGATCCTACGAGCAGTACTTC.

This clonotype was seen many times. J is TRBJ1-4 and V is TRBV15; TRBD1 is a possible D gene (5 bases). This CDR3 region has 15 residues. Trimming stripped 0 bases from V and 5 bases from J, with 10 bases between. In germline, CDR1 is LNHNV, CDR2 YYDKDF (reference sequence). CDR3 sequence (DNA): TGTGCCACCAGCAGAGATGGGGCCGAGAATGAAAAACTGTTTTTT. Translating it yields CATSRDGAENEKLFF.

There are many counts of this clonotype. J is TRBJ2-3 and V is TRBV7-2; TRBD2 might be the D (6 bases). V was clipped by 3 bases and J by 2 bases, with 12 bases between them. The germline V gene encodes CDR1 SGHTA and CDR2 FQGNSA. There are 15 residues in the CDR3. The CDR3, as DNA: TGTGCCAGCAGCTTCGGGCGGGGTAACACAGATACGCAGTATTTT. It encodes CASSFGRGNTDTQYF.

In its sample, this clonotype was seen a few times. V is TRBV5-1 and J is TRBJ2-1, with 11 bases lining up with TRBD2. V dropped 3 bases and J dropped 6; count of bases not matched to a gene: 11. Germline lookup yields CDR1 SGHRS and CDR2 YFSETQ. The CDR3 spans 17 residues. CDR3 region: CASSSFALAGGGNEQFF. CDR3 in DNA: TGCGCCAGCAGCTCCTTCGCGCTAGCGGGAGGTGGCAATGAGCAGTTCTTC.

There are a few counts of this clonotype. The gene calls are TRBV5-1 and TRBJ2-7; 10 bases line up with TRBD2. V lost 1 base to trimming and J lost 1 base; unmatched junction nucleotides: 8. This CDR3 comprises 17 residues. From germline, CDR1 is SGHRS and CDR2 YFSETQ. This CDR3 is CASSLREAGGRSYEQYF. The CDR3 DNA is TGCGCCAGCAGCTTGCGTGAAGCGGGAGGGCGATCCTACGAGCAGTACTTC.

CDR3 amino acids: CASSQYLGGSETQYF. The CDR3 bases are TGTGCCAGCAGCCAATACCTGGGGGGATCAGAGACCCAGTACTTC. The V call is TRBV14, the J call TRBJ2-5; D possibly corresponds to TRBD2 (6 bases). Germline V gene lookup returns CDR1 SGHDN and CDR2 FVKESK. CDR3 length: 15 residues. V was shortened by 2 bases and J by 4 bases, with 14 bases between the two germline ends.

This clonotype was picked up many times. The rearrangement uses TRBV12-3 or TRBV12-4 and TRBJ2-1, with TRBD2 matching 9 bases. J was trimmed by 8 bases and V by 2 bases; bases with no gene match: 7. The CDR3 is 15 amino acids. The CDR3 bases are TGTGCCAGCAGTTTAAGGGTAGCGGGAGATTATGAGCAGTTCTTC. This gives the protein CASSLRVAGDYEQFF.

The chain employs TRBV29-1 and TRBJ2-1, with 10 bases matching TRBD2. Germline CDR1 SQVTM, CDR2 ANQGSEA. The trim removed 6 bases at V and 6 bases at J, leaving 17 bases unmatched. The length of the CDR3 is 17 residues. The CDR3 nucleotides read TGCAGCGTCGCTGGGTCTTCGACTAGCGGGTGGGGCAATGAGCAGTTCTTC. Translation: CSVAGSSTSGWGNEQFF.

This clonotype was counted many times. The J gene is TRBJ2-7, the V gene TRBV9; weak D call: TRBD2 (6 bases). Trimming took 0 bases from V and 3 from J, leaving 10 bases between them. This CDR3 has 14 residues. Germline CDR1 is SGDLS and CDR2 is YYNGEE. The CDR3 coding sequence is TGTGCCAGCAGCGTAGGGTGGGGGGTCTACGAGCAGTACTTC. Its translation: CASSVGWGVYEQYF.

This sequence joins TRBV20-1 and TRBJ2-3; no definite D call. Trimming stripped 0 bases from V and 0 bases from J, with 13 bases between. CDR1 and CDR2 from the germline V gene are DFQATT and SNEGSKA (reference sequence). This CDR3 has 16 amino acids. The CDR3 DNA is TGCAGTGCTAGAGATTCGAAACGGAGTAGCACAGATACGCAGTATTTT. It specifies CSARDSKRSSTDTQYF.

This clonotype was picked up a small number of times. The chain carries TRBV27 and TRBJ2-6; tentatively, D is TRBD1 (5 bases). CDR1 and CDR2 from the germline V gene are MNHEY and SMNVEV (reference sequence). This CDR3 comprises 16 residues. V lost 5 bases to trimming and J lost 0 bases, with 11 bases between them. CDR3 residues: CASSPTGTSGANVLTF. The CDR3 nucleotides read TGTGCCAGCAGTCCCACAGGTACCTCTGGGGCCAACGTCCTGACTTTC. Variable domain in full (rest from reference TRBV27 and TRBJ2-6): EAQVTQNPRYLITVTGKKLTVTCSQNMNHEYMSWYRQDPGLGLRQIYYSMNVEVTDKGDVPEGYKVSRKEKRNFPLILESPSPNQTSLYFCASSPTGTSGANVLTFGAGSRLTVL.

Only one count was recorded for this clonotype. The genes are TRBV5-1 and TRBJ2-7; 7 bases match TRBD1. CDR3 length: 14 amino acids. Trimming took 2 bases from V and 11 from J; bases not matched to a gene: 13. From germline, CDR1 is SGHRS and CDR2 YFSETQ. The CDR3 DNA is TGCGCCAGCAGCTTCGAGGGGACAGCTGTGGGAAAGTACTTC. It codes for CASSFEGTAVGKYF.

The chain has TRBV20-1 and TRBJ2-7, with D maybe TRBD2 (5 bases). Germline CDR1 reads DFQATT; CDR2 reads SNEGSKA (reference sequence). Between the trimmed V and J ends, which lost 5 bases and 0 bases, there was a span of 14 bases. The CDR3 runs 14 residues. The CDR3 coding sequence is TGCAGTGCTGAGGGCGCAGGCGACTCCTACGAGCAGTACTTC. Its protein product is CSAEGAGDSYEQYF.

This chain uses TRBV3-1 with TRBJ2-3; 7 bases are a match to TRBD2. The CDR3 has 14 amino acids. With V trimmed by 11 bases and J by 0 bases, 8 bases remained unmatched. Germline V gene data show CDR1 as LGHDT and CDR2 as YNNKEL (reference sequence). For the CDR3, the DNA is TGTGCCCGGGGGGTTAGGCCTAGCACAGATACGCAGTATTTT. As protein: CARGVRPSTDTQYF.

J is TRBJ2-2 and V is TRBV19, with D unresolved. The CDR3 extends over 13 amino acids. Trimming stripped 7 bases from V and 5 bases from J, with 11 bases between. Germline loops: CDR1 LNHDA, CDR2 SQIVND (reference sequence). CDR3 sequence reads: CASTLDGTGELFF. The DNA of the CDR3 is TGTGCCAGTACCCTTGATGGGACCGGGGAGCTGTTTTTT.

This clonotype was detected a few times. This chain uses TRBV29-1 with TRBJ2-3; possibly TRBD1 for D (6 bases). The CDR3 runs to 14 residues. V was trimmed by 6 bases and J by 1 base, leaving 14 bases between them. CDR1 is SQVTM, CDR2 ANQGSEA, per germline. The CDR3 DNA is TGCAGCGTGTTCCAGGGGTTCGGCACAGATACGCAGTATTTT. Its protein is CSVFQGFGTDTQYF.

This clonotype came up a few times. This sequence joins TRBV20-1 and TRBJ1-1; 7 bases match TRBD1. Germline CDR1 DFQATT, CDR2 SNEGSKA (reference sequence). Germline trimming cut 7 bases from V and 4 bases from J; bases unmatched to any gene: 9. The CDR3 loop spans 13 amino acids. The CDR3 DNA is TGCAGTGTCCCGACAGGGTGGACCACTGAAGCTTTCTTT. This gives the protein CSVPTGWTTEAFF.

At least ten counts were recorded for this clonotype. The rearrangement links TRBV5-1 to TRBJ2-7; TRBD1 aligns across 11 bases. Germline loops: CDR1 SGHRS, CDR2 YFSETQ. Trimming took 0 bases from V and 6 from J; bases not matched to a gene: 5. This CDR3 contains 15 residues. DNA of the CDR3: TGCGCCAGCAGCTTGGTAGGACAGGGGGCAGGCGAGCAGTACTTC. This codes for CASSLVGQGAGEQYF.

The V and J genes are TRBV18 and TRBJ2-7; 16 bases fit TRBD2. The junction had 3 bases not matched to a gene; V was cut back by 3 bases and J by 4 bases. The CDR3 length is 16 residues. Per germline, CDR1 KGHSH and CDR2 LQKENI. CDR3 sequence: CASSPPGLAGGYEQYF. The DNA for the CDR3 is TGTGCCAGCTCACCCCCGGGACTAGCGGGAGGGTACGAGCAGTACTTC.

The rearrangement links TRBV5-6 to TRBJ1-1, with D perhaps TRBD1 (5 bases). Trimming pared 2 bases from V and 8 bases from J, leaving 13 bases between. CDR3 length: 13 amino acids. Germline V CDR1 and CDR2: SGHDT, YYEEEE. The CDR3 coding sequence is TGTGCCAGCAGCTTCCCTCAGGGATCAGAAGCTTTCTTT. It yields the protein CASSFPQGSEAFF.

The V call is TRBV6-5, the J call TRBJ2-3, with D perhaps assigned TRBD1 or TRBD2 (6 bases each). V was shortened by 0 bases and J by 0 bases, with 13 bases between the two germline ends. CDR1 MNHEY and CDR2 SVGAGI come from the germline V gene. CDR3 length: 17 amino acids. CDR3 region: CASSYSGGAGSTDTQYF. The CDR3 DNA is TGTGCCAGCAGTTACTCCGGGGGCGCGGGTAGCACAGATACGCAGTATTTT.